This TCR beta chain was captured by sequencing in a study of cytomegalovirus exposure and HLA in healthy donors. Study details: There were 70 million to 95 million unique TCRs (from HLA-typed donors) in an early data release. Findings and limits, study-wide: Researchers counted around 180 TCR beta chains as cytomegalovirus-associated. From TCR beta sequences, most subjects' HLA-A and HLA-B alleles were reportedly predicted accurately.

Regarding this clone: Its antigen is currently unknown.

Donors likely had unrecorded immune exposures despite being nominally healthy when sampled. The CDR3 is 13 residues long. V was cut by 2 bases and J by 8 bases, with 10 bases left in between. The V gene's germline CDR1 is PRHDT and CDR2 FYEKMQ (reference sequence). In the PCR, 60 Vbeta and 13 Jbeta primers were used. Method: immunoSEQ multiplex PCR; TCRdb's copy keeps in-frame clones and lacks some. The sample contains around 150,000 clones, around 10% of which appear only once. Sequenced: PBMCs. The chain carries TRBV13 and TRBJ2-4, with D maybe TRBD1 (6 bases). This receptor was identified in a woman between 35 and 50 years old in good health and CMV-seropositive. Here the CDR3 DNA reads TGTGCCAGCAGCTTATCAAGGGGGTACATTCAGTACTTC. Translating it yields CASSLSRGYIQYF. Supplemented by reference TRBV13 and TRBJ2-4, the full variable domain reads AAGVIQSPRHLIKEKRETATLKCYPIPRHDTVYWYQQGPGQDPQFLISFYEKMQSDKGSIPDRFSAQQFSDYHSELNMSSLELGDSALYFCASSLSRGYIQYFGAGTRLSVL.